The rows below give T cell receptor beta chains drawn from one sample of a study of blood T cell repertoires in COVID-19. TCRdb's copy holds only in-frame clones and misses some; the assay was immunoSEQ multiplex PCR. The repertoire holds some 350,000 clones, with about 90% as singletons. The sequencing input was peripheral blood. These receptors came from a woman between 70 and 85 years old with COVID-19, enrolled during active disease. Each CDR3 is given with its conserved first and last residue. Fields, in order: clone size, J gene, V gene, D gene, CDR3 DNA, CDR3 protein. A D gene is named only where the DNA matches it firmly. Size is omitted from some rows. Given values are once, few, many or a class for expanded clones.

>-|TRBJ1-6|TRBV3-1/TRBV3-2|-
TGTGCCAGCAGCCAAGGGGTCGGGGGTGGTTCACCCCTCCACTTT
CASSQGVGGGSPLHF
>-|TRBJ2-5|TRBV28|TRBD2
TGTGCCAGCAGCTATCTATTCGGGACTAGCGGGGGGGGCGAGACCCAGTACTTC
CASSYLFGTSGGGETQYF
>-|TRBJ2-1|TRBV14|TRBD2
TGTGCCAGCAGCCAAGAATGGGAAGCGGGGTATGAGCAGTTCTTC
CASSQEWEAGYEQFF
>-|TRBJ1-1|TRBV19|TRBD1
TGTGCCAGTAGTACGACAGGGTTGAACACTGAAGCTTTCTTT
CASSTTGLNTEAFF
>-|TRBJ1-2|TRBV30|-
TGTGCCTGGACCATACCCACACGGGTTCTTGTCTATGGCTACACCTTC
CAWTIPTRVLVYGYTF
>-|TRBJ1-2|TRBV4-1|-
TGCGCCAGCAGCCAAGTAGGACAGTTGGATGGCTACACCTTC
CASSQVGQLDGYTF
>-|TRBJ1-1|TRBV3-1/TRBV3-2|-
TGTGCCTCCGGGCAGGGGAACACTGAAGCTTTCTTT
CASGQGNTEAFF
>-|TRBJ2-7|TRBV6-5|TRBD1
TGTGCCAGCAGTCACCGGGACAGTTTCGACGAGCAGTACTTC
CASSHRDSFDEQYF
>few|TRBJ2-1|TRBV12-5|-
TGTGCTAGTGGTTTGGACATAGAGCAGTTCTTC
CASGLDIEQFF
>-|TRBJ1-5|TRBV19|TRBD1
TGTGCCAGTAGAGGCGGGACAGGAGGCAATCAGCCCCAGCATTTT
CASRGGTGGNQPQHF
>-|TRBJ1-1|TRBV30|-
TGTGCCTGGGATTCGATCATCGCCTATGAAGCTTTCTTT
CAWDSIIAYEAFF
>-|TRBJ2-3|TRBV2|TRBD1
TGTGCCAGCCGGAGTTTCGAGTTAGACAGGGGGCGCGATAGCACAGATACGCAGTATTTT
CASRSFELDRGRDSTDTQYF
>once|TRBJ2-7|TRBV2|-
TGTGCCAGCGGAAACGGGGCCTACGAGCAGTACTTC
CASGNGAYEQYF
>-|TRBJ1-5|TRBV28|-
TGTGCCAGCAGTTTAGGCCCCCCCTATCAGCCCCAGCATTTT
CASSLGPPYQPQHF
>-|TRBJ2-2|TRBV5-1|-
TGCGCCAGCAGCAGGGGAGGAACCGGGGAGCTGTTTTTT
CASSRGGTGELFF
>once|TRBJ1-4|TRBV30|-
TGTGCTGGGAGCGGGGGGAGTAGTGAAAAACTGTTTTTT
CAGSGGSSEKLFF
>-|TRBJ1-3|TRBV6-5|-
TGTGCCAGCACAGGCAGCTCTGGAAACACCATATATTTT
CASTGSSGNTIYF
>-|TRBJ2-5|TRBV9|-
TGTGCCAGCAGCGATGGCGGGCAAGAGACCCAGTACTTC
CASSDGGQETQYF
>-|TRBJ1-2|TRBV6-5|-
TGTGCCAGCACTGTGGCATCAGGCTACTATGGCTACACCTTC
CASTVASGYYGYTF
>-|TRBJ2-1|TRBV4-3|-
TGCGCCAGCAGCCAAAACCCTAGCCGGGAGCAGTTCTTC
CASSQNPSREQFF